These 16 T cell receptor beta chains originate from one sample sequenced in a study of blood T cell repertoires in COVID-19. The assay was immunoSEQ multiplex PCR, and TCRdb's table has in-frame clones only and misses some. The table records some 200,000 clones, 84% of them present only once. Sequenced: peripheral blood. The receptors were gathered from a woman aged 70-85 years with COVID-19, enrolled during active disease.

The rearrangement joins TRBV3-1 (or the pseudogene TRBV3-2) to TRBJ2-7; D may be TRBD2 (6 bases). Germline lookup yields CDR1 LGHDT and CDR2 YNNKEL (reference sequence). The CDR3 length is 14 residues. V was shortened by 0 bases and J by 3 bases, with 9 bases between the two germline ends. The CDR3 sequence: CASSQEATSYEQYF. In DNA form, the CDR3 reads TGTGCCAGCAGCCAAGAGGCGACTAGCTACGAGCAGTACTTC.

This clone showed up just a few times. This rearrangement joins TRBV19 to TRBJ1-2; D may be TRBD1 (6 bases). The CDR3 totals 17 residues. Trimming pared 3 bases from V and 5 bases from J, leaving 22 bases between. CDR1 LNHDA and CDR2 SQIVND come from the germline V gene (reference sequence). The CDR3 DNA is TGTGCCAGTAGTATTCCCCGACCCTCGGGACAAGGTTATGGCTACACCTTC. Protein sequence: CASSIPRPSGQGYGYTF. Full variable domain (remainder filled in from reference TRBV19 and TRBJ1-2): DGGITQSPKYLFRKEGQNVTLSCEQNLNHDAMYWYRQDPGQGLRLIYYSQIVNDFQKGDIAEGYSVSREKKESFPLTVTSAQKNPTAFYLCASSIPRPSGQGYGYTFGSGTRLTVV.

The V gene is TRBV6-4, the J gene TRBJ1-1, with D possibly being TRBD1 (5 bases). Trimming took off 3 bases at V and 3 bases at J, with 8 bases between the two ends. There are 13 residues in the CDR3. Looked up from germline, CDR1 is MRHNA and CDR2 is SNTAGT. CDR3 nucleotides: TGTGCCAGCAGTGAACAGGCTTACACTGAAGCTTTCTTT. As protein: CASSEQAYTEAFF.

The V and J genes are TRBV19 and TRBJ1-5, with TRBD1 matching over 8 bases. The CDR3 has 15 residues. Looked up from germline, CDR1 is LNHDA and CDR2 is SQIVND (reference sequence). V lost 5 bases and J lost 9; bases outside the gene matches: 12. CDR3 DNA: TGTGCCAGTAGTGCACCGGGACAGGCATCACGGCCCCAGCATTTT. It translates to CASSAPGQASRPQHF.

Of note for this clone: Other DNA sequences in this sample translate to the same CDR3. The J gene is TRBJ1-1, the V gene TRBV12-3 or TRBV12-4, with a weak D call TRBD1 (5 bases). V was pared by 6 bases and J by 6 bases, with 11 bases between. The CDR3 loop spans 12 amino acids. The CDR3 spells CASSLWGAEAFF. CDR3 DNA sequence: TGTGCCAGCAGCCTGTGGGGGGCTGAAGCTTTCTTT.

V is TRBV7-9 and J is TRBJ1-5; 7 bases align to TRBD1. The ends lost 4 bases at V and 6 bases at J; junction bases unmatched: 9. This CDR3 contains 15 residues. From germline, CDR1 is SEHNR and CDR2 FQNEAQ (reference sequence). The CDR3 is CASSSGDSESQPQHF. The CDR3 DNA follows: TGTGCCAGCAGCTCCGGGGACAGCGAAAGTCAGCCCCAGCATTTT.

The V gene is TRBV28, the J gene TRBJ1-1; 12 bases are shared with TRBD1. Germline V gives CDR1 MDHEN, CDR2 SYDVKM. The CDR3 extends over 15 amino acids. The V and J ends lost 9 bases and 3 bases, in that order; junction bases with no gene match: 8. The CDR3 loop is CASGTGGAGDTEAFF. As DNA, the CDR3 is TGTGCCAGTGGGACAGGGGGCGCCGGGGACACTGAAGCTTTCTTT.

The J gene is TRBJ1-6, the V gene TRBV30, with 10 bases aligning to TRBD1. The CDR3 sequence is 17 residues long. Germline V gene lookup returns CDR1 GTSNPN and CDR2 SVGIG (reference sequence). Trimming took 4 bases from V and 9 from J; bases not matched to a gene: 15. CDR3 residues: CAWTTGGMFLVSSPLHF. The DNA of the CDR3 is TGTGCCTGGACGACAGGGGGCATGTTCTTAGTTTCTTCACCCCTCCACTTT. The whole variable domain, filled in from reference TRBV30 and TRBJ1-6, reads SQTIHQWPATLVQPVGSPLSLECTVEGTSNPNLYWYRQAAGRGLQLLFYSVGIGQISSEVPQNLSASRPQDRQFILSSKKLLLSDSGFYLCAWTTGGMFLVSSPLHFGNGTRLTVT.

As DNA, the CDR3 is TGTGCCAGCCCCCTGGCGGCTCCCTACGAGCAGTACTTC. Translating gives CASPLAAPYEQYF. V usage is TRBV21-1 and J usage is TRBJ2-7; the table names TRBD2, a call not compared with the DNA. TRBV21-1 is noted as a pseudogene. This CDR3 spans 13 amino acids.

This chain joins TRBV24-1 and TRBJ1-1; 7 bases are a match to TRBD1. The CDR3 is 14 amino acids. Germline V CDR1 and CDR2: KGHDR, SFDVKD. Germline trimming cut 1 base from V and 7 bases from J; bases unmatched to any gene: 5. CDR3: CATSDFPGQIEAFF. The CDR3 DNA reads TGTGCCACCAGTGATTTCCCGGGACAGATTGAAGCTTTCTTT.

The V gene is TRBV24-1, the J gene TRBJ1-2; D unclear. The germline V and J ends were trimmed by 4 bases and 7 bases, with 15 bases remaining between them. In germline, CDR1 is KGHDR, CDR2 SFDVKD. The CDR3 length is 14 residues. CDR3 in amino acids: CATSDPGGGLGYTF. The DNA for the CDR3 is TGTGCCACCAGTGACCCGGGTGGCGGACTTGGCTACACCTTC.

The chain is built from TRBV12-3 or TRBV12-4 and TRBJ1-4, with no clear D. V was clipped by 2 bases and J by 6 bases, with 7 bases between them. The CDR3 extends over 13 amino acids. In DNA, the CDR3 is TGTGCCAGCAGTTTACGGGAAGATGAAAAACTGTTTTTT. Its translation is CASSLREDEKLFF.

Written as DNA, the CDR3 is TGTGCCAGCACCCGAGTAGCGGGCTTCAATGAGCAGTTCTTC. Amino acid sequence: CASTRVAGFNEQFF. This chain links TRBV28 with TRBJ2-1; the match to TRBD2 covers 7 bases. Germline values: CDR1 MDHEN, CDR2 SYDVKM. This CDR3 is 14 amino acids long. The trim removed 7 bases at V and 6 bases at J, leaving 9 bases unmatched. Full variable domain (rest looked up from reference TRBV28 and TRBJ2-1): DVKVTQSSRYLVKRTGEKVFLECVQDMDHENMFWYRQDPGLGLRLIYFSYDVKMKEKGDIPEGYSVSREKKERFSLILESASTNQTSMYLCASTRVAGFNEQFFGPGTRLTVL.

The chain employs TRBV5-6 and TRBJ2-7, with 9 nucleotides matching TRBD1. J gave up 6 bases and V 4 bases, and 11 bases lay outside the gene matches. The CDR3 is 15 amino acids. From germline, CDR1 is SGHDT and CDR2 YYEEEE. The CDR3: CASSLWGTGSGEQYF. In DNA form, the CDR3 reads TGTGCCAGCAGCCTTTGGGGGACAGGGTCGGGCGAGCAGTACTTC.

The gene calls are TRBV13 and TRBJ1-6; possibly TRBD1 for D (5 bases). The CDR3 is made up of 16 amino acids. V was shortened by 2 bases and J by 10 bases, with 18 bases between the two germline ends. Germline-derived CDR1 and CDR2 are PRHDT and FYEKMQ (reference sequence). CDR3 residues: CASSLSPDRKNSPLHF. CDR3 nucleotide sequence: TGTGCCAGCAGCTTATCCCCCGACAGAAAAAACTCACCCCTCCACTTT.

The chain couples TRBV27 to TRBJ2-7; maybe TRBD2 (6 bases). The V gene's germline CDR1 is MNHEY and CDR2 SMNVEV (reference sequence). V was pared by 5 bases and J by 4 bases, with 12 bases between. CDR3 length: 13 amino acids. The CDR3 sequence is CASSRELGYEQYF. As DNA, the CDR3 is TGTGCCAGCAGTCGGGAGTTAGGTTACGAGCAGTACTTC.